The 5 T cell receptor beta chains below all came from one sample that was sequenced in a study of cytomegalovirus exposure and HLA in healthy donors. The PCR contained 60 Vbeta and 13 Jbeta primers. Profiled with immunoSEQ multiplex PCR; TCRdb holds only in-frame clones, not every one. The profile shows some 190,000 clones, under 85% of them singletons. The sample comprised PBMCs. All receptors derive from a woman younger than 30 in good health and CMV-seronegative.

This chain connects TRBV28 to TRBJ1-3; D ambiguous. V lost 7 bases to trimming and J lost 0 bases, with 4 bases between them. Germline values: CDR1 MDHEN, CDR2 SYDVKM. The CDR3 has 12 residues. CDR3 protein: CASKLSGNTIYF. CDR3 nucleotides: TGTGCCAGCAAGCTCTCTGGAAACACCATATATTTT.

This rearrangement joins TRBV5-4 to TRBJ2-7; 14 bases align to TRBD2. Trimming removed 4 bases from V and 7 bases from J; junction bases left unmatched: 4. This CDR3 has 14 amino acids. Germline V gives CDR1 SGHNT, CDR2 YYREEE (reference sequence). The CDR3 nucleotides read TGTGCCAGCAGCCCTTGGACTAGCGGGAGGGAGCAGTACTTC. As protein: CASSPWTSGREQYF.

This chain links TRBV10-1 with TRBJ2-1, with D maybe TRBD2 (5 bases). V lost 8 bases and J lost 4, with 24 bases in between. The CDR3 runs to 17 residues. Germline-derived CDR1 and CDR2 are WNHNN and SYGVQD (reference sequence). The CDR3 DNA sequence: TGCGCCAGCTCACCCTCACCTAGGGAGACATATTACAATGAGCAGTTCTTC. The encoded protein is CASSPSPRETYYNEQFF.

The chain combines TRBV2 with TRBJ1-6; 8 positions agree with TRBD1. Losses at the gene ends were 7 bases for V and 6 bases for J; bases not matched to a gene: 11. The CDR3 has 16 residues. CDR1 is SNHLY and CDR2 is FYNNEI in the germline V gene. CDR3 amino acids: CASTGQGGSVNSPLHF. CDR3 bases: TGTGCCAGCACCGGACAGGGTGGTTCGGTTAATTCACCCCTCCACTTT.

The chain has TRBV29-1 and TRBJ1-1, with 8 bases lining up with TRBD1. The CDR3 runs 13 residues. J gave up 4 bases and V 3 bases, and 4 bases lay outside the gene matches. CDR1 and CDR2 (germline): SQVTM, ANQGSEA. CDR3 residues: CSVDWTGSTEAFF. CDR3 in DNA: TGCAGCGTTGATTGGACAGGGTCCACTGAAGCTTTCTTT.